This TCR beta chain is from a study of beta chain features in type 1 diabetes. Study-wide results and caveats: Whether TCRB rearrangement is influenced by HLA type was left unresolved in this analysis.

V was cut by 5 bases and J by 5 bases, with 7 bases left in between. The V gene's germline CDR1 is DFQATT and CDR2 SNEGSKA (reference sequence). This CDR3 comprises 11 residues. Expressed TCRB transcripts were sequenced after all isolated RNA was converted to cDNA. Sequenced by immunoSEQ multiplex PCR; TCRdb stores in-frame clones only, minus some. The sample gives about 130,000 clones, about a tenth of which show up once; around 0.68% is in the top ten. CD45RO/CCR7/CD25/CD127/CD95/CD27 sorting isolated CD4+ naive, central memory, regulatory and stem cell-like memory cells. A note on this clone: Its matching antigen is unknown.

The receptor comes from a man between 18 and 35 years old in good health. The chain joins TRBV20-1 to TRBJ1-5; the D is unclear. The sequencing sample was made of central memory CD4+ T cells from blood. CDR3 in amino acids: CSAEGDQPQHF. CDR3 bases: TGCAGTGCTGAGGGAGATCAGCCCCAGCATTTT.